This T cell receptor (beta chain) was sequenced in a study of a mutant IDH1 vaccine in newly diagnosed glioma. Assay: immunoSEQ multiplex PCR; the TCRdb copy retains only in-frame clones and omits some. The table lists under 40,000 clones, around 80% of them singletons. About this clone: Its specificity is not known.

The time point: week 35, safety follow-up. Mutant IDH1 20-mer peptide, at 300 ug, made up each vaccine dose, with topical imiquimod. The CDR3 has 14 residues. Trimming removed 3 bases from V and 6 bases from J, with 14 bases in between. Looked up from germline, CDR1 is SGHVS and CDR2 is FNYEAQ. The specimen comprised PBMCs, sampled from a glioma patient whose treatment included an IDH1 peptide vaccine. The chain joins TRBV7-6 to TRBJ1-1; no clear D. This sequence was found in a man aged 35 to 55 with glioma. Some clones in this sample may be carry-over from other donors' samples. CDR3 protein: CASSLDGEKAEAFF. As DNA, the CDR3 is TGTGCCAGCAGCTTGGACGGGGAGAAGGCTGAAGCTTTCTTT. The full variable domain, rest sourced from reference TRBV7-6 and TRBJ1-1, is GAGVSQSPRYKVTKRGQDVALRCDPISGHVSLYWYRQALGQGPEFLTYFNYEAQQDKSGLPNDRFSAERPEGSISTLTIQRTEQRDSAMYRCASSLDGEKAEAFFGQGTRLTVV.